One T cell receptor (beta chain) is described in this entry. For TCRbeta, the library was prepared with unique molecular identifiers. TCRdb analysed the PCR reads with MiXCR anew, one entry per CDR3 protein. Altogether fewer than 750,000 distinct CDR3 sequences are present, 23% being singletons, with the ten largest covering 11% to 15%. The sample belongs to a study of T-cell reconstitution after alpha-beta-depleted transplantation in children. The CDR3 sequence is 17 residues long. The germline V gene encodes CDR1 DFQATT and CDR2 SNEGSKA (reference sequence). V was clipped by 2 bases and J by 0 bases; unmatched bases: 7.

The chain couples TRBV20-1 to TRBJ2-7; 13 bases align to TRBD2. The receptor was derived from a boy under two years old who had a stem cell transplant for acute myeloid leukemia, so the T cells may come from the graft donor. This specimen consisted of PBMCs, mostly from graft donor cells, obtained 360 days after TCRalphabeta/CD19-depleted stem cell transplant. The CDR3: CSARSPGLAGFSYEQYF. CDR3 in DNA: TGCAGTGCTAGAAGCCCGGGACTAGCGGGGTTCTCCTACGAGCAGTACTTC.